This T cell receptor beta chain was identified in a study of long-term antiretroviral therapy in people with HIV. General study points: Compared with controls, HIV repertoires showed narrower CDR3 length ranges.

Comment on this clone: What it binds is not known.

With survey level as its setting, the immunoSEQ assay was v3.0. TCRdb keeps only in-frame clones here, not all; method: immunoSEQ multiplex PCR. Counted here are roughly 25,000 clones, around 85% occurring once; the ten biggest clones make up roughly 5.7%. This sequence originates from a man aged 25-40 years with HIV. Here the sequenced sample was unsorted PBMCs, taken 0.7 years before starting antiretroviral therapy.

The CDR3 spells CASSPHLQGRNYGYTF. DNA of the CDR3: TGTGCCAGCAGCCCACATTTACAGGGAAGAAACTATGGCTACACCTTC. The V call is TRBV7-9, the J call TRBJ1-2, with D possibly matching TRBD1 (6 bases). The ends were cut back, 5 bases at V and 2 bases at J, with 18 bases in the middle. CDR1 is SEHNR, CDR2 FQNEAQ, per germline (reference sequence). This CDR3 contains 16 residues.